Below, one TCR beta chain is given with its context. The CDR3 has 15 amino acids. V lost 4 bases and J lost 2; bases outside the gene matches: 7. Germline V gives CDR1 SGHRS, CDR2 YFSETQ. The sample originates from a study of blood T cell repertoires in COVID-19. Study-level information: Collection of acute and convalescent COVID-19 samples took place in the United States, Italy and Spain.

In the authors' methods: Using reference gene primer amplification, nucleated cell counts were estimated. Sequenced by immunoSEQ multiplex PCR; TCRdb stores in-frame clones only, minus some. That table supplies the V and J calls and clone size; D and trimming were determined from the DNA. The table lists 150,000 to 200,000 clones, about four fifths of them singletons. The chain links TRBV5-1 to TRBJ2-5; 8 bases match TRBD1. The receptor was isolated from a man between 65 and 80 years old with active or convalescent COVID-19. Specimen: peripheral blood. CDR3 loop: CASSLGTGSQETQYF. The DNA for the CDR3 is TGCGCCAGCAGCCTTGGGACAGGATCACAAGAGACCCAGTACTTC.